The 10 T cell receptor beta chains given below trace back to one sample, sequenced in a study of chemoradiotherapy in HPV16-positive cancers. Using immunoSEQ multiplex PCR, the repertoire was profiled, and TCRdb retains in-frame clones only, with some absent. The sample consists of more than 9,000 clones, 90% of them appearing once. This material was obtained from a patient who underwent chemoradiotherapy. The receptors stem from a human donor with HPV-associated anogenital cancer.

The rearrangement joins TRBV6-5 to TRBJ2-3; D unclear. Deletions cut 9 bases from V and 8 bases from J, with 18 bases between. This CDR3 comprises 13 residues. Germline V gene sequence: CDR1 MNHEY, CDR2 SVGAGI. The chain's CDR3 is CARSRTDAITQYF. For the CDR3, the DNA is TGTGCCAGATCCCGGACCGACGCAATTACGCAGTATTTT.

This sequence joins TRBV19 and TRBJ1-5, with 8 bases identical to TRBD1. The length of the CDR3 is 15 residues. V gave up 5 bases and J gave up 6 bases; unmatched junction bases: 9. Per germline, CDR1 LNHDA and CDR2 SQIVND (reference sequence). The CDR3 bases are TGTGCCAGTAGTCGTCATTTGCAGGGGGCTCAGCCCCAGCATTTT. Translating gives CASSRHLQGAQPQHF.

The chain joins TRBV5-1 to TRBJ2-7; D ambiguous. Trimming shortened V by 4 bases and J by 2 bases, and 10 bases separated the two germline ends. The germline V gene has CDR1 SGHRS and CDR2 YFSETQ. CDR3 length equals 13 residues. This CDR3 is CASSQDEAYEQYF. In DNA form, the CDR3 reads TGCGCCAGCAGCCAGGACGAAGCCTACGAGCAGTACTTC.

The rearrangement links TRBV11-2 to TRBJ2-1; 7 nucleotides match TRBD1. The V gene's germline CDR1 is SGHAT and CDR2 FQNNGV. There are 16 residues in the CDR3. Trimming removed 3 bases from V and 10 bases from J; junction bases left unmatched: 15. CDR3 loop: CASSFFPGQSLLEQFF. Written as DNA, the CDR3 is TGTGCCAGCAGCTTCTTTCCGGGACAGAGCCTTTTGGAGCAGTTCTTC.

The chain employs TRBV7-2 and TRBJ2-2, with D possibly matching TRBD1 (5 bases). Trimming shortened V by 5 bases and J by 4 bases, and 14 bases separated the two germline ends. The CDR3 is 15 amino acids. In germline, CDR1 is SGHTA, CDR2 FQGNSA. The CDR3 nucleotides are TGTGCCAGCAGCCCGACAGTACTGGGCACCGGGGAGCTGTTTTTT. It yields the protein CASSPTVLGTGELFF.

This clone has only a few counts. The chain combines TRBV5-6 with TRBJ2-7; D call uncertain. V lost 2 bases and J 4 bases, leaving 10 bases between the germline ends. The CDR3 length is 13 residues. Germline-derived CDR1 and CDR2 are SGHDT and YYEEEE. The CDR3 DNA reads TGTGCCAGCAGCTTCTTCGGCCCTTACGAGCAGTACTTC. Protein sequence: CASSFFGPYEQYF.

This sequence joins TRBV5-1 and TRBJ1-2; D is perhaps TRBD1 (6 bases). Germline values: CDR1 SGHRS, CDR2 YFSETQ. Trimming removed 2 bases from V and 6 bases from J, with 14 bases in between. The length of the CDR3 is 14 residues. The CDR3 DNA reads TGCGCCAGCAGCTTAGGCAGGGGTCAGGATGGCTACACCTTC. Its translation is CASSLGRGQDGYTF.

The J gene is TRBJ1-5, the V gene TRBV19, with D possibly matching TRBD1 (5 bases). There are 15 residues in the CDR3. CDR1 is LNHDA, CDR2 SQIVND, per germline (reference sequence). Between the trimmed V and J ends, which lost 6 bases and 4 bases, there was a span of 16 bases. The CDR3 region has the DNA TGTGCCAGTAGATCCTCGGGACTGGGGAATCAGCCCCAGCATTTT. Protein: CASRSSGLGNQPQHF.

The chain is built from TRBV5-1 and TRBJ2-7; 7 nucleotides agree with TRBD1. There are 15 residues in the CDR3. With 3 bases clipped from V and 5 bases from J, the junction kept 11 bases outside the gene matches. In germline, CDR1 is SGHRS, CDR2 YFSETQ. The CDR3: CASSSQTGLLNEQYF. CDR3 coding DNA: TGCGCCAGCAGCTCACAGACAGGGCTGTTGAACGAGCAGTACTTC.

This chain links TRBV27 with TRBJ2-3, with 8 bases matching TRBD1. There are 16 residues in the CDR3. Unmatched junction bases numbered 9, after V lost 5 bases and J lost 2 bases. CDR1 and CDR2 (germline): MNHEY, SMNVEV (reference sequence). CDR3 sequence reads: CASSIGGTGHTDTQYF. Here the CDR3 DNA reads TGTGCCAGCAGTATTGGGGGGACAGGACACACAGATACGCAGTATTTT.